The 4 T cell receptor beta chains presented below share a single source sample, sequenced in a study of shared clonotypes between healthy human individuals (dated by TCRdb to 2019 to 2021). The protocol used for the library was the immunoSEQ multiplex PCR assay. Imported from immuneACCESS, the table was reduced by TCRdb to in-frame sequences with V and J called. These copies leave out some clones; in studies compared against another copy, an unresolved V gene accounts for under half, and the cause of the remainder is not known. This sample has roughly 1,500,000 clones in its table, and 98% of those were observed once. The ten largest clones capture 0.45% of the sample. The sequencing sample was made of naive CD4+ T cells sorted from blood. The intended sense of this specimen's cell subset or site label: CD45RA+ positively selected. Every receptor here comes from a man aged 30-40 years in good health.

The chain recombines TRBV6-5 with TRBJ1-2; D might be TRBD1 (5 bases). This CDR3 contains 15 residues. The germline V gene encodes CDR1 MNHEY and CDR2 SVGAGI. V lost 2 bases and J lost 6, with 16 bases in between. The CDR3 DNA follows: TGTGCCAGCAGTTACAGGAGGGGTGTTTACGATGGCTACACCTTC. The encoded protein is CASSYRRGVYDGYTF.

The gene calls are TRBV19 and TRBJ1-5; possible D gene TRBD1, 5 bases. The germline CDR1 and CDR2 sequences are LNHDA and SQIVND (reference sequence). This CDR3 is built from 16 residues. Trimming took 2 bases from V and 2 from J, leaving 13 bases between them. The CDR3 DNA sequence: TGTGCCAGTAGTATACCCGCCCGGGGGGGCAATCAGCCCCAGCATTTT. Translated, it gives CASSIPARGGNQPQHF.

The V and J genes are TRBV19 and TRBJ1-2; D gene ambiguous. V lost 4 bases and J 0 bases, leaving 12 bases between the germline ends. Per the germline V gene, CDR1 is LNHDA and CDR2 is SQIVND (reference sequence). This CDR3 is built from 15 residues. CDR3 loop: CASSTRSPANYGYTF. As DNA, the CDR3 is TGTGCCAGTAGTACGAGATCCCCAGCTAACTATGGCTACACCTTC.

The chain carries TRBV6-5 and TRBJ1-2; possibly TRBD1 for D (5 bases). The V gene lost 6 bases and the J gene lost 1 base, with 18 bases spanning the gap. Per the germline V gene, CDR1 is MNHEY and CDR2 is SVGAGI. CDR3 size: 16 residues. The CDR3 DNA reads as TGTGCCAGCAGCTACCATTGGCAGGGTTTTAACTATGGCTACACCTTC. Its translation is CASSYHWQGFNYGYTF.